This is a list of T cell receptor beta chains from one sample in a study of T cells in Graves' hyperthyroidism and ophthalmopathy. TCRdb analysed the multiplex PCR reads with MiXCR anew, one entry per CDR3 protein. The table lists about 360,000 distinct CDR3 sequences, less than 15% of them singletons. The sequenced material came from blood. The receptors derive from a woman aged 18 to 35 with Graves' hyperthyroidism. Both conserved end residues are part of each CDR3. D genes are given only for firm matches. Clone size is shown for a subset of rows, as once, few, many or a class of expanded clone.

J,length,V,D,size,DNA,CDR3
TRBJ2-5,14,TRBV12-3/TRBV12-4,TRBD2,many,TGTGCCAGCAGTCCCGGACTAGATCGAGAGACCCAGTACTTC,CASSPGLDRETQYF
TRBJ2-5,15,TRBV13,.,many,TGTGCCAGCAGCCCGGCGGAGGCTATGGAAGAGACCCAGTACTTC,CASSPAEAMEETQYF
TRBJ2-3,13,TRBV2,.,many,TGTGCCAGCAGTGTTAGAACCACAGATACGCAGTATTTT,CASSVRTTDTQYF
TRBJ2-5,14,TRBV5-8,TRBD2,many,TGTGCCAGCAGCCAAGCGGGGGCCCAAGAGACCCAGTACTTC,CASSQAGAQETQYF
TRBJ2-5,14,TRBV20-1,TRBD1,many,TGCAGTGCCAGAGGGGACAGGGGGCGAGAGACCCAGTACTTC,CSARGDRGRETQYF
TRBJ2-2,16,TRBV9,TRBD1,few,TGTGCCAGCAGCCCATCCGGACAGGATGGGGCCGGGGAGCTGTTTTTT,CASSPSGQDGAGELFF
TRBJ2-7,16,TRBV20-1,.,many,TGCAGTGCTAGAGGCCCGGGACTGGCCCTTAAGGACGAGCAGTACTTC,CSARGPGLALKDEQYF
TRBJ1-1,14,TRBV12-3/TRBV12-4,.,many,TGTGCCGCCCGAAAGGGGGGCTTGAACACTGAAGCTTTCTTT,CAARKGGLNTEAFF
TRBJ2-1,14,TRBV6-1,.,.,TGTGCCAGCAGCCGGACCACCGGAAGGAATGAGCAGTTCTTC,CASSRTTGRNEQFF
TRBJ2-7,18,TRBV28,TRBD1,many,TGTGCCAGCTCTCGAGACAGGGGAGGTGCCCGTGATATCTACGAGCAGTACTTC,CASSRDRGGARDIYEQYF
TRBJ2-1,12,TRBV7-9,.,many,TGTGCCAGCAGCTTAGTACAAAATGAGCAGTTCTTC,CASSLVQNEQFF
TRBJ2-7,14,TRBV10-3,.,.,TGTGCCATCAGTGAGTCCCGGGAGCGCTACGAGCAGTACTTC,CAISESRERYEQYF
TRBJ2-2,14,TRBV28,TRBD1,many,TGTGCCACCCCGGGACAGGGGAATACCGGGGAGCTGTTTTTT,CATPGQGNTGELFF
TRBJ2-5,13,TRBV20-1,.,many,TGCAGTGCCACCTGGGACGGCCAAGAGACCCAGTACTTC,CSATWDGQETQYF
TRBJ2-7,15,TRBV20-1,TRBD2,many,TGCAGTGCTACCGATCCTAGCGGGACCCCCTACGAGCAGTACTTC,CSATDPSGTPYEQYF
TRBJ2-3,17,TRBV11-3,.,.,TGTGCCAGCAGCTTAGGTTCCGTCCTAGCTGGGGCAGATACGCAGTATTTT,CASSLGSVLAGADTQYF
TRBJ1-2,16,TRBV5-1,TRBD1,many,TGCGCCAGCAGCTCACCGGGACAGATTTTTAATTATGGCTACACCTTC,CASSSPGQIFNYGYTF
TRBJ2-2,14,TRBV20-1,.,.,TGCAGTGCTAGGGACAGTAGTAACACCGGGGAGCTGCTTTTT,CSARDSSNTGELLF
TRBJ1-5,15,TRBV11-3,.,many,TGTGCCAGCATCAATGTGGGGGTAACGCATCAGCCCCAGCATTTT,CASINVGVTHQPQHF
TRBJ2-2,15,TRBV28,TRBD1,few,TGTGCCAGCAGTTTAGACAGGGGTAACACCGGGGAGCTGTTTTTT,CASSLDRGNTGELFF
TRBJ2-2,16,TRBV19,TRBD1,few,TGTGCCAGTAGTATTGGGACAGGGTTTAACACCGGGGAGCTGTTTTTT,CASSIGTGFNTGELFF
TRBJ2-7,14,TRBV29-1,.,.,TGCAGCGCTGGAGGGACGGGGGTGACCTACGAGCAGTACTTC,CSAGGTGVTYEQYF
TRBJ1-3,14,TRBV27,TRBD1,many,TGTGCCAGCCGGACAGGGCTGCTGAGCAACACCATATATTTT,CASRTGLLSNTIYF
TRBJ2-5,15,TRBV10-3,.,few,TGTGCCAGCACAATAAACCTTAGCGGAGAAGAGACCCAGTACTTC,CASTINLSGEETQYF
TRBJ1-5,15,TRBV7-8,.,many,TGTGCCAGCAGCTTATCGTACAGACCAGATCAGCCCCAGCATTTT,CASSLSYRPDQPQHF
TRBJ2-7,16,TRBV10-3,.,many,TGTGCCATCAGTGAGTCGAGTAGGGAGTGGAGGGACGAGCAGTACTTC,CAISESSREWRDEQYF
TRBJ1-1,14,TRBV10-1,TRBD1,many,TGCGCCAGCAGTGAGAGAGAGACGACAGGGGAAGCTTTCTTT,CASSERETTGEAFF
TRBJ2-7,14,TRBV28,.,many,TGTGCCAGCAGTTCCGACAGGCTTATAAGCGAGCAGTACTTC,CASSSDRLISEQYF
TRBJ2-7,14,TRBV6-4,TRBD1,few,TGTGCCAGCAGTGACGGACAGGGCTCCTACGAGCAGTACTTC,CASSDGQGSYEQYF
TRBJ2-5,16,TRBV11-3,TRBD2,many,TGTGCCAGCAGCTCCGGACTAGCGGGGGGCCCCGAGACCCAGTACTTC,CASSSGLAGGPETQYF
TRBJ1-6,15,TRBV19,TRBD1,.,TGTGCCAGTAGTATGGGGACAGGGGGCGTATCACCCCTCCACTTT,CASSMGTGGVSPLHF
TRBJ2-6,18,TRBV19,.,.,TGTGCCAGTAGCCTTTTTTTTCGGACGGACTCTGGGGCCAACGTCCTGACTTTC,CASSLFFRTDSGANVLTF
TRBJ2-3,13,TRBV9,.,few,TGTGCCAGCAGCGTCCTTGTCGTTGGTACGCAGTATTTT,CASSVLVVGTQYF
TRBJ2-1,15,TRBV7-8,TRBD2,.,TGTGCCAGCAGCTTACGGTGGGGGGGGGAGAATGAGCAGTTCTTC,CASSLRWGGENEQFF
TRBJ2-1,16,TRBV20-1,TRBD1,many,TGCAGTGCTAGAGTAGAAGGGACAGGGAGATTCAATGAGCAGTTCTTC,CSARVEGTGRFNEQFF
TRBJ2-1,10,TRBV29-1,.,many,TGCAGCGGCGGGGACCGGGAGCAGTTCTTC,CSGGDREQFF
TRBJ1-2,14,TRBV28,.,.,TGTGCCAGCAGCCCGGACAGATTTAACTATGGCTACACCTTC,CASSPDRFNYGYTF
TRBJ2-7,13,TRBV6-1,TRBD1,many,TGTGCCAGCAGGGGGACAGGCGGTACCGAGCAGTACTTC,CASRGTGGTEQYF
TRBJ2-7,15,TRBV5-6,.,.,TGTGCCAGCAGCTTAATGGGGGCCCCCCTCTACGAGCAGTACTTC,CASSLMGAPLYEQYF
TRBJ2-3,13,TRBV20-1,.,many,TGCAGTGCTAGAGGTGCCAGCGGGGATACGCAGTATTTT,CSARGASGDTQYF
TRBJ1-1,12,TRBV5-6,.,many,TGTGCCAGCAGCGTCTCCTGGACTGAAGCTTTCTTT,CASSVSWTEAFF
TRBJ2-3,17,TRBV4-3,TRBD2,many,TGCGCCAGCAGCCCCTGGGGGAGGGTAGGAGGCACAGATACGCAGTATTTT,CASSPWGRVGGTDTQYF
TRBJ1-1,13,TRBV28,TRBD1,few,TGTGCCAGCAGGTACAGGGGTGTCCCTGAAGCTTTCTTT,CASRYRGVPEAFF
TRBJ2-1,16,TRBV28,.,many,TGTGCCAGCAGTTTAGCTAGCGTACGTTCCTACAATGAGCAGTTCTTC,CASSLASVRSYNEQFF
TRBJ2-1,15,TRBV24-1,TRBD1,many,TGTGCCACCAGTGATGGGACAGGGAAGTACAATGAGCAGTTCTTC,CATSDGTGKYNEQFF
TRBJ2-7,13,TRBV2,TRBD1,.,TGTGCCAGCAGTGCGGAACAGGGGCACGAGCAGTACTTC,CASSAEQGHEQYF
TRBJ1-5,15,TRBV6-1,.,few,TGTGCCAGCAGTGAAACCAGGGTTAGCAATCAGCCCCAGCATTTT,CASSETRVSNQPQHF
TRBJ1-1,14,TRBV12-3/TRBV12-4,.,many,TGTGCCAGCAGTTATGTATTCAGGAACACTGAAGCTTTCTTT,CASSYVFRNTEAFF
TRBJ1-4,14,TRBV2,.,many,TGTGCCAGCAGTGAAGTGGGGGTTGGTGAAAAACTGTTTTTT,CASSEVGVGEKLFF
TRBJ2-1,16,TRBV5-1,.,many,TGCGCCAGCAGCTTGGAATCGATGTTGTCCTACAATGAGCAGTTCTTC,CASSLESMLSYNEQFF
TRBJ2-6,15,TRBV6-1,.,.,TGTGCCAGCAAGGCAGCCGGCGGCGGGGCCAACGTCCTGACTTTC,CASKAAGGGANVLTF
TRBJ2-1,12,TRBV20-1,.,few,TGCAGTGCTAGTGGGGGGGGGGCTGAGCAGTTCTTC,CSASGGGAEQFF
TRBJ2-7,14,TRBV28,TRBD1,many,TGTGCCAGCAAAGCGGCAGGGGGTGTCTACGAGCAGTACTTC,CASKAAGGVYEQYF
TRBJ2-7,15,TRBV5-8,.,.,TGTGCCAGCAAAGGACTAAAGAGGGGAACCTACGAGCAGTACTTC,CASKGLKRGTYEQYF
TRBJ2-7,13,TRBV11-2,.,many,TGTGCCAGCAGCTTAGGCCCAGGGTACGAGCAGTACTTC,CASSLGPGYEQYF
TRBJ2-3,12,TRBV10-3,TRBD2,.,TGTGCCATCGGGGGGGGGGCAGATACGCAGTATTTT,CAIGGGADTQYF
TRBJ1-4,16,TRBV9,TRBD1,many,TGTGCCAGCAGCTACCGGACAGGGGGAAATAATGAAAAACTGTTTTTT,CASSYRTGGNNEKLFF
TRBJ2-1,15,TRBV9,TRBD2,many,TGTGCCAGCAGCGTTAGCGGGAGCCCCTACAATGAGCAGTTCTTC,CASSVSGSPYNEQFF
TRBJ2-1,14,TRBV15,TRBD2,many,TGTGCCTCCCCCGGGACTAGTTCGTGCCATGAGCAGTTCTTC,CASPGTSSCHEQFF
TRBJ2-2,15,TRBV2,.,many,TGTGCCAGCAGCTGGACAGACAGGAACACCGGGGAGCTGTTTTTT,CASSWTDRNTGELFF